This T cell receptor beta chain was observed in a study of CD8 T cells in Susac syndrome. Overall study findings and caveats: Within Susac syndrome CD4+ T cell repertoires, clonal expansion was not evident.

It was with random hexamers that 0.5 to 1 ug RNA was reverse transcribed. Each CDR3 protein gets one entry after TCRdb re-called the immunoSEQ multiplex PCR reads with MiXCR. The sample shows about 140,000 distinct CDR3 sequences, about 95% of them seen only once. Regarding this clonotype: Its antigen is currently unknown.

The CDR3 consists of 14 residues. Trimming took off 2 bases at V and 2 bases at J, with 10 bases between the two ends. CDR1 and CDR2 from the germline V gene are GTSNPN and SVGIG (reference sequence). The sample comprised CD4+ T cells from PBMCs. The chain carries TRBV30 and TRBJ1-5; D uncertain. The sequence came from a human donor with Susac syndrome. The CDR3 loop reads CAWSLDRGNQPQHF. The CDR3 region has the DNA TGTGCCTGGAGTCTCGACCGAGGCAATCAGCCCCAGCATTTT.